This T cell receptor (beta chain) came from a study of blood T cell repertoires in COVID-19. Trimming removed 4 bases at V and 0 bases at J, with 12 bases between. Germline assignment: CDR1 LNHDA and CDR2 SQIVND (reference sequence). CDR3 length: 15 residues. Sequencing used immunoSEQ multiplex PCR; TCRdb keeps in-frame clones, though not all of them. The sample contains roughly 80,000 clones, almost 85% of which appear only once. The V gene is TRBV19, the J gene TRBJ1-1; a weak D match, TRBD1 (6 bases). Material: peripheral blood. This receptor was obtained from a human donor in a cohort sampled during active COVID-19. The CDR3 protein is CASSSRTALNTEAFF. The CDR3 DNA follows: TGTGCCAGTAGTAGTCGGACAGCCTTGAACACTGAAGCTTTCTTT.